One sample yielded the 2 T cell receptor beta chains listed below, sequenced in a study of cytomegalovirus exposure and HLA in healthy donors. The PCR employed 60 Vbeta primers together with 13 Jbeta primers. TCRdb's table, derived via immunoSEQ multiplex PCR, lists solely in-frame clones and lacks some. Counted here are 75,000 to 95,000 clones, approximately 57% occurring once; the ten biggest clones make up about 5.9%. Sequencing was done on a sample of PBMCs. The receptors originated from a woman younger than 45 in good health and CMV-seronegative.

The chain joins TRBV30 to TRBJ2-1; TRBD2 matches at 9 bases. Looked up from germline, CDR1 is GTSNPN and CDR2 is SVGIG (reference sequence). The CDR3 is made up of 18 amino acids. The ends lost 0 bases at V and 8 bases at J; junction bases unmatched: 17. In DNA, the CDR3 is TGTGCCTGGAGTGTACGGGCACGGGCGGGAGGGCCGGCCGATGAGCAGTTCTTC. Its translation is CAWSVRARAGGPADEQFF.

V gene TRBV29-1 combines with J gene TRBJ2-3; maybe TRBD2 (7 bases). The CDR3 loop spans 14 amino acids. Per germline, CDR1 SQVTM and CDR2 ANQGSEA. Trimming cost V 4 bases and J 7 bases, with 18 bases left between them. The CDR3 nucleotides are TGCAGCGTTGGACCCTACGGGGGGCTGCATACGCAGTATTTT. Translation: CSVGPYGGLHTQYF.